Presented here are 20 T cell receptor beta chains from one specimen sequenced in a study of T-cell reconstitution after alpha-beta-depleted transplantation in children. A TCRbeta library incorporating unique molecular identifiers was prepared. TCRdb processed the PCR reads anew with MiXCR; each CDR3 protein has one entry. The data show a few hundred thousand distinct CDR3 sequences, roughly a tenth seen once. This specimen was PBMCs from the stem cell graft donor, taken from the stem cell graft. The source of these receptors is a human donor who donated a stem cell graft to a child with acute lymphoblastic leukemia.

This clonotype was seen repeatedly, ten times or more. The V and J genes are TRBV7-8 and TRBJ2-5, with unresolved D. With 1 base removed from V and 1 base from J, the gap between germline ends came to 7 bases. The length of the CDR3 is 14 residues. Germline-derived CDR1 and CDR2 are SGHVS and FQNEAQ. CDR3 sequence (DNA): TGTGCCAGCAGCTTAGTGGGCAGCCAAGAGACCCAGTACTTC. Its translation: CASSLVGSQETQYF.

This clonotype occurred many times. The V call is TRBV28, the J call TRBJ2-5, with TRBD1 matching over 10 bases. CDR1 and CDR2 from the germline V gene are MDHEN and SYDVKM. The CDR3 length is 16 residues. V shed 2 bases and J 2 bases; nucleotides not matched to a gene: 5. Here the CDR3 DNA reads TGTGCCAGCAGTTTACCTTGGACAGGGGGTCAAGAGACCCAGTACTTC. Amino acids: CASSLPWTGGQETQYF.

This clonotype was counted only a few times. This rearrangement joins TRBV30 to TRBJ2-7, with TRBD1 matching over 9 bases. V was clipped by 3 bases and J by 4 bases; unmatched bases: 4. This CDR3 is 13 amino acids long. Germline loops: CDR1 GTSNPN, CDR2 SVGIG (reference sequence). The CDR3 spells CAWRRDRDYEQYF. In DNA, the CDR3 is TGTGCCTGGAGACGGGACAGGGATTACGAGCAGTACTTC.

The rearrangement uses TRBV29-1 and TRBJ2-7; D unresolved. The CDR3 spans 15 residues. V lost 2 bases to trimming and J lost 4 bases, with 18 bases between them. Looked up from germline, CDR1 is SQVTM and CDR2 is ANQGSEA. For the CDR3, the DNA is TGCAGCGTTGAAATCTCTTTGGCGGAATCGTACGAGCAGTACTTC. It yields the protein CSVEISLAESYEQYF.

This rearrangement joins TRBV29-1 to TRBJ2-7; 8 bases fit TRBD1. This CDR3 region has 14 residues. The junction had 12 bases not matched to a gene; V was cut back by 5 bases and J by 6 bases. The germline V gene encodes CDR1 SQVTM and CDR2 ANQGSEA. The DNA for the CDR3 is TGCAGCGTTCAACAGGGGGTCGGGGTCCGCGAGCAGTACTTC. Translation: CSVQQGVGVREQYF.

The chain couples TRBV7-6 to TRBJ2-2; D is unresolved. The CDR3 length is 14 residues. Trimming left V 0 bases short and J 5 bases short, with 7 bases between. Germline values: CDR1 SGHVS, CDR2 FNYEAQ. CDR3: CASSLARWTGELFF. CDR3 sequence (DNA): TGTGCCAGCAGCTTAGCCCGGTGGACCGGGGAGCTGTTTTTT. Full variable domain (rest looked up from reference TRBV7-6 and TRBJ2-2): GAGVSQSPRYKVTKRGQDVALRCDPISGHVSLYWYRQALGQGPEFLTYFNYEAQQDKSGLPNDRFSAERPEGSISTLTIQRTEQRDSAMYRCASSLARWTGELFFGEGSRLTVL.

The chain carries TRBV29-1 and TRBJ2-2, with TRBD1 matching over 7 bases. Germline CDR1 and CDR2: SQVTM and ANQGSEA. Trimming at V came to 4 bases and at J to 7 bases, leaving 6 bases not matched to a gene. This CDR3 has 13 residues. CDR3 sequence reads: CSVVVQGNGELFF. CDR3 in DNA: TGCAGCGTTGTAGTACAGGGGAACGGGGAGCTGTTTTTT.

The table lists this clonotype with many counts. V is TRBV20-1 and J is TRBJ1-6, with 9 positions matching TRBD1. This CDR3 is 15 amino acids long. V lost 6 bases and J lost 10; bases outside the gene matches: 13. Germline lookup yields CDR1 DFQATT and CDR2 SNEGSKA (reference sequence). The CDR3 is CSATKQGAPGSPLHF. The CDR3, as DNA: TGCAGTGCCACCAAACAGGGGGCCCCCGGGTCACCCCTCCACTTT.

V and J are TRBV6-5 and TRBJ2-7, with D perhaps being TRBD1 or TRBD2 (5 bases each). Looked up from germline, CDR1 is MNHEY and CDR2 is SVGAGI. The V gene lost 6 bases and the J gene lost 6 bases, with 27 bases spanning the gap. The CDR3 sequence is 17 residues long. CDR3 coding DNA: TGTGCCAGCAGATCCTCCCCTGGGCAGGGACCACCTCTCGAGCAGTACTTC. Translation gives CASRSSPGQGPPLEQYF.

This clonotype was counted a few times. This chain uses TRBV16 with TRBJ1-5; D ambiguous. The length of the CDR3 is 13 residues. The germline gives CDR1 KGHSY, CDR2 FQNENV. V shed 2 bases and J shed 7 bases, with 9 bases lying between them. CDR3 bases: TGTGCCAGCAGCCAAAACACGGCCCAGCCCCAGCATTTT. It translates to CASSQNTAQPQHF.

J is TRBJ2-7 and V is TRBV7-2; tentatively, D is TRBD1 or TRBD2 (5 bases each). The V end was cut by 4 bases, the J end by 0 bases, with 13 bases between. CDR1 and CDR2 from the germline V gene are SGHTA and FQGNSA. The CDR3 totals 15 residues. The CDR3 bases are TGTGCCAGCAGCTACGACGGGACGAACTCCTACGAGCAGTACTTC. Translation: CASSYDGTNSYEQYF.

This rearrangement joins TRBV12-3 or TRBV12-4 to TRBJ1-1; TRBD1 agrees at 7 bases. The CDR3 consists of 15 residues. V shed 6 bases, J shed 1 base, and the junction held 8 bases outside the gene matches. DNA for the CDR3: TGTGCCAGCAGGCCCTCGACAGGGAAGAACACTGAAGCTTTCTTT. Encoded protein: CASRPSTGKNTEAFF.

In DNA, the CDR3 is TGTGCCAGCGCTCCGGGATCCAATGAAAAACTGTTTTTT. Its protein is CASAPGSNEKLFF. This rearrangement joins TRBV3-1 to TRBJ1-4; no clear D. Germline values: CDR1 LGHDT, CDR2 YNNKEL (reference sequence). V lost 8 bases to trimming and J lost 5 bases, with 12 bases between them. This CDR3 has 13 amino acids.

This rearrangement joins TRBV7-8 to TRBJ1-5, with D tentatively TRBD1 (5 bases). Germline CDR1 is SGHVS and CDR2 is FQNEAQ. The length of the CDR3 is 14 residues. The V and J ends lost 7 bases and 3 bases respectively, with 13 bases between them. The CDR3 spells CASTRTGYNQPQHF. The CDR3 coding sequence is TGTGCCAGCACTCGAACAGGTTACAATCAGCCCCAGCATTTT. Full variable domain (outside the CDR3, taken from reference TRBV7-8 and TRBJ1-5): GAGVSQSPRYKVAKRGQDVALRCDPISGHVSLFWYQQALGQGPEFLTYFQNEAQLDKSGLPSDRFFAERPEGSVSTLKIQRTQQEDSAVYLCASTRTGYNQPQHFGDGTRLSIL.

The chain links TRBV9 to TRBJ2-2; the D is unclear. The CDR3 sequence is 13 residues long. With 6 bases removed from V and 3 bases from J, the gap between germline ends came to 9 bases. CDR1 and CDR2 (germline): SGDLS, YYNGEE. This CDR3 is CASNQRDTGELFF. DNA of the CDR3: TGTGCCAGCAACCAGAGAGACACCGGGGAGCTGTTTTTT.

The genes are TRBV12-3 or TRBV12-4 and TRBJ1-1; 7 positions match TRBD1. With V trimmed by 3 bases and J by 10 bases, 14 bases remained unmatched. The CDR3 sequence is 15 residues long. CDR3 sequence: CASSFRGGASVGAFF. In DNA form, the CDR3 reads TGTGCCAGCAGTTTCAGGGGGGGGGCGAGTGTCGGAGCTTTCTTT.

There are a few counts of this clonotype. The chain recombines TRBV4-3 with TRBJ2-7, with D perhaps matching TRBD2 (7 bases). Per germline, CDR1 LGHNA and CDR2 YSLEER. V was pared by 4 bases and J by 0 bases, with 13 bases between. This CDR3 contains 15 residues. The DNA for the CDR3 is TGCGCCAGCAGCCTGGGGAGGGGGTTCTCCTACGAGCAGTACTTC. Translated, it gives CASSLGRGFSYEQYF.

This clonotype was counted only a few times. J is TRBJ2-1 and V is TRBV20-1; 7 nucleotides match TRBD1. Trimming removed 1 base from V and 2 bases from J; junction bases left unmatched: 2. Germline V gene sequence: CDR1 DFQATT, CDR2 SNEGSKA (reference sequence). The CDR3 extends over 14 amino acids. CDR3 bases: TGCAGTGCTAGAGGGGACAGCGCCTACAATGAGCAGTTCTTC. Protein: CSARGDSAYNEQFF.

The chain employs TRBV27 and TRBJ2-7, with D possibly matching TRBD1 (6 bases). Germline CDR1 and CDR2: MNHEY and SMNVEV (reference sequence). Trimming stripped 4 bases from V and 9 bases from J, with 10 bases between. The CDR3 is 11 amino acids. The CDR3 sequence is CASSSTGRQYF. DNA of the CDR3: TGTGCCAGCAGTTCAACAGGGCGGCAGTACTTC.

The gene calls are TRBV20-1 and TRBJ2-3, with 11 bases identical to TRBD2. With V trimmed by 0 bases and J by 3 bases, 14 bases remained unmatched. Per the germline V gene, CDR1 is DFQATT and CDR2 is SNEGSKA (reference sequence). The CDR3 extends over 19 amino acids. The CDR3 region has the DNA TGCAGTGCTAGAGATTATCTAGCGGGGGGCCCAGGGAGGACAGATACGCAGTATTTT. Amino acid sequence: CSARDYLAGGPGRTDTQYF.